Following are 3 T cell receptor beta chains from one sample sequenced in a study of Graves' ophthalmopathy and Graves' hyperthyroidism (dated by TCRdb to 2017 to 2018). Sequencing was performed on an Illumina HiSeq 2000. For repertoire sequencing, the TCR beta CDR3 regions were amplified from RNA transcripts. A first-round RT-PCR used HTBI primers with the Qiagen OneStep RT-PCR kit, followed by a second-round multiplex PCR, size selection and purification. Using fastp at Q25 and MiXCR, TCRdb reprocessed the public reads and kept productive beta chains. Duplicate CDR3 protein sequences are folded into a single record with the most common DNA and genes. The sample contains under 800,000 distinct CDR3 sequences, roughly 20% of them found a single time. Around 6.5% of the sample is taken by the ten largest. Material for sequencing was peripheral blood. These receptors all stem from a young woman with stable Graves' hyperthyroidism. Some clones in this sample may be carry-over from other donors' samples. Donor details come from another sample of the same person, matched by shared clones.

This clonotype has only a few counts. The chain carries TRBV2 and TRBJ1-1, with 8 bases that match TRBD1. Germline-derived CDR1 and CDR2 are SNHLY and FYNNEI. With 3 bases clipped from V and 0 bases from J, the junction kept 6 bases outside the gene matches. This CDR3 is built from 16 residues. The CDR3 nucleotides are TGTGCCAGCAGTGAGCAGGGGGCTGGGGTGAACACTGAAGCTTTCTTT. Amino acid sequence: CASSEQGAGVNTEAFF.

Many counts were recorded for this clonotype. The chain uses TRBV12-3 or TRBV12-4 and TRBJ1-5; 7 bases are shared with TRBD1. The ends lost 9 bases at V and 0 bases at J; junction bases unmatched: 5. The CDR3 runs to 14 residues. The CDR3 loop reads CASRQGYSNQPQHF. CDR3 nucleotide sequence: TGTGCCAGTAGACAGGGTTATAGCAATCAGCCCCAGCATTTT.

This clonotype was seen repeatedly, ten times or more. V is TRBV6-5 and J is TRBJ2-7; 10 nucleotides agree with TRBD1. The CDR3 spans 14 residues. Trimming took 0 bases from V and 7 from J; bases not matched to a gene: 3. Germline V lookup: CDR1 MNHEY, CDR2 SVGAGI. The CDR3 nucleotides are TGTGCCAGCAGTTACTCTGGGACAGGGGATGAGCAGTACTTC. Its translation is CASSYSGTGDEQYF.